The present TCR beta chain was sequenced within a study of blood T cell repertoires in COVID-19. This CDR3 is 14 amino acids long. Germline assignment: CDR1 SGHRS and CDR2 YFSETQ. With V trimmed by 3 bases and J by 6 bases, 5 bases remained unmatched. The repertoire was sequenced with immunoSEQ multiplex PCR; TCRdb's copy has only in-frame clones and lacks some. Of roughly 40,000 clones listed, roughly nine tenths are singletons. A few counts support this clone. Sequenced: peripheral blood. The chain recombines TRBV5-1 with TRBJ2-2, with TRBD1 matching 7 bases. This clonotype originated in a man aged 45-65 years with active COVID-19. Here the CDR3 DNA reads TGCGCCAGCAGCTGGGGGACAGCGCCCGGGGAGCTGTTTTTT. This gives the protein CASSWGTAPGELFF.